This TCR beta chain stems from a study of blood T cell repertoires in COVID-19. Overall study context: COVID-19 samples, acute and convalescent, were from the United States, Italy and Spain. The analysed material was cDNA or gDNA that came from T cells, B-cell-depleted T cells, or PBMCs.

Study processing details: Reference gene primer amplification gave estimated nucleated cell counts. Generated by immunoSEQ multiplex PCR, the TCRdb table keeps only in-frame clones and is missing some. V, J and clone size are taken as reported in that table, and D and trimming were inferred from the DNA itself. The table includes approximately 75,000 clones, less than 85% detected once. From germline, CDR1 is SGHRS and CDR2 YFSETQ. With 3 bases removed from V and 0 bases from J, the gap between germline ends came to 12 bases. The CDR3 length is 15 residues. The chain combines TRBV5-1 with TRBJ1-1, with D perhaps TRBD1 (5 bases). The receptor was derived from a human donor with acute or convalescent COVID-19. The donor label of this sample is uncertain. The sample consisted of peripheral blood. The CDR3: CASSSGGAVNTEAFF. The CDR3 nucleotides are TGCGCCAGCAGCTCGGGAGGGGCCGTGAACACTGAAGCTTTCTTT.